This T cell receptor beta chain was retrieved from a study of identical twins. Overall study results and limits: There was an excess of low generation probability in the out-of-frame alpha sequences that twins shared. The more abundant beta clonotypes in cord blood had fewer insertions, and memory repertoires did not show this. Compared with models, monozygotic twins showed more out-of-frame TCR alpha sharing.

Using its own MiXCR run on the 5' RACE reads, TCRdb lists one record per CDR3 protein. Of 690,000 or so distinct CDR3 sequences listed, 8.6% were seen once; the top ten hold around 0.98%. This clonotype was observed a few times. Antigen unknown. Separately, the same data were catalogued under a study of yellow fever vaccine responses in identical twins.

The TCR was taken from a young woman in good health. The specimen sequenced was PBMCs.

This chain's CDR3 is CASSRVSQSTDTQYF. The CDR3 nucleotides read TGTGCCAGCAGCAGGGTCAGCCAAAGCACAGATACGCAGTATTTT. The chain carries TRBV7-9 and TRBJ2-3; D ambiguous. The V gene lost 5 bases and the J gene lost 0 bases, with 12 bases spanning the gap. CDR3 size: 15 residues. Germline V gene data show CDR1 as SEHNR and CDR2 as FQNEAQ (reference sequence). The entire variable domain, with the rest obtained from reference TRBV7-9 and TRBJ2-3, is as follows: DTGVSQNPRHKITKRGQNVTFRCDPISEHNRLYWYRQTLGQGPEFLTYFQNEAQLEKSRLLSDRFSAERPKGSFSTLEIQRTEQGDSAMYLCASSRVSQSTDTQYFGPGTRLTVL.